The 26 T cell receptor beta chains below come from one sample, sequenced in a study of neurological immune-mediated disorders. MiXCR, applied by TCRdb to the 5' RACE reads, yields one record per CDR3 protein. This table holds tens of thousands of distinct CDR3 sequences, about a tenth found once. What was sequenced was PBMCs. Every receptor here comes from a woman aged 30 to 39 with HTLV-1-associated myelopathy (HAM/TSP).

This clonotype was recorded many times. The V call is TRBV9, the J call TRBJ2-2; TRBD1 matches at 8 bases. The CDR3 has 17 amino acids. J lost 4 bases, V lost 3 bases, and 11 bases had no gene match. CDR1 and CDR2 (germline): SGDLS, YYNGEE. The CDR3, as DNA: TGTGCCAGCAGCGGGGGGACAGGCCGTGGTTCCACCGGGGAGCTGTTTTTT. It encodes CASSGGTGRGSTGELFF.

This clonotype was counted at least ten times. The CDR3 coding sequence is TGCAGTGCTAGGGCACAGTACGAGCAGTACTTC. This gives the protein CSARAQYEQYF. This sequence joins TRBV20-1 and TRBJ2-7; D unclear. V lost 3 bases and J 4 bases, leaving 7 bases between the germline ends. Germline CDR1 DFQATT, CDR2 SNEGSKA (reference sequence). This CDR3 spans 11 amino acids.

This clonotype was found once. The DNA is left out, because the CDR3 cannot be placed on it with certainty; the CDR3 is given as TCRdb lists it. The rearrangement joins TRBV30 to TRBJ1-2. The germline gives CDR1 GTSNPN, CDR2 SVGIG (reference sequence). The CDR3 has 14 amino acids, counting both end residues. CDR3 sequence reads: CARSALLANYCCTF.

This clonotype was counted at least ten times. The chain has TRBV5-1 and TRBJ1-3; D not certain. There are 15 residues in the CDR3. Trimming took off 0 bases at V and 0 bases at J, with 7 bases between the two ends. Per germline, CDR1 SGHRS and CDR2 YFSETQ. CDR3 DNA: TGCGCCAGCAGCTTGGACGGGAACTCTGGAAACACCATATATTTT. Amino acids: CASSLDGNSGNTIYF.

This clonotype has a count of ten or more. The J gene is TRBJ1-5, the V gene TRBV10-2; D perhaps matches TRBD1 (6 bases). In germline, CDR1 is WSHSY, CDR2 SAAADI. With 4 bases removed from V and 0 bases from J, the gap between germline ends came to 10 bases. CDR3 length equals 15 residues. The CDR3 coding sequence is TGCGCCAGCAGTGCCTACAGGGATAGCAATCAGCCCCAGCATTTT. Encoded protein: CASSAYRDSNQPQHF.

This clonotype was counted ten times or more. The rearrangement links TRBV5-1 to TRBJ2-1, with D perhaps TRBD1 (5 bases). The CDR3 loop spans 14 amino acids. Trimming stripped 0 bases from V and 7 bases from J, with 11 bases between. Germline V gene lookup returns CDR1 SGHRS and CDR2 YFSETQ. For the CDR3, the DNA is TGCGCCAGCAGCTTGGCCCAGGGTACGAATGAGCAGTTCTTC. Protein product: CASSLAQGTNEQFF. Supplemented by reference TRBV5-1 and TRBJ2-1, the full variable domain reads KAGVTQTPRYLIKTRGQQVTLSCSPISGHRSVSWYQQTPGQGLQFLFEYFSETQRNKGNFPGRFSGRQFSNSRSEMNVSTLELGDSALYLCASSLAQGTNEQFFGPGTRLTVL.

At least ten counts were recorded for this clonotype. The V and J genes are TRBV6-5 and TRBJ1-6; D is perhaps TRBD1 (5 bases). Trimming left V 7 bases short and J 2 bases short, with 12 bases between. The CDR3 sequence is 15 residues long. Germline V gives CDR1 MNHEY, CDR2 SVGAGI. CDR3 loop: CASTSRGAYNSPLHF. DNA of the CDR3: TGTGCCAGCACTTCTAGGGGCGCCTATAATTCACCCCTCCACTTT.

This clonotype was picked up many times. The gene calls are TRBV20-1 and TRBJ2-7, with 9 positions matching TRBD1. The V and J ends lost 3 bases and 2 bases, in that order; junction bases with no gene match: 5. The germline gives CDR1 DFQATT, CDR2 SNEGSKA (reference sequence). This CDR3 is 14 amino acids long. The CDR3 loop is CSASRNRGPYEQYF. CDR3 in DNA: TGCAGTGCTAGTCGGAACAGGGGGCCCTACGAGCAGTACTTC.

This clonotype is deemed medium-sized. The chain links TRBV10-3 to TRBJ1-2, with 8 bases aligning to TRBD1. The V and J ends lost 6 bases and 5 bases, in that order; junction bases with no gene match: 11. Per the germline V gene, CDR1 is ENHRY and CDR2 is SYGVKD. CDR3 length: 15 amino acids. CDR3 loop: CAISLRTGKWYGYTF. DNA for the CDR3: TGTGCCATCAGCCTAAGGACAGGGAAGTGGTATGGCTACACCTTC.

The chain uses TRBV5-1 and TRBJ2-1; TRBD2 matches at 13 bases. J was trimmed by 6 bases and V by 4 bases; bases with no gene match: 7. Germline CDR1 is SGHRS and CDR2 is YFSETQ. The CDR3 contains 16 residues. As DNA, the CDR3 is TGCGCCAGCAGCCTGGGGACTAGCGGGACCCTCAATGAGCAGTTCTTC. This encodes CASSLGTSGTLNEQFF.

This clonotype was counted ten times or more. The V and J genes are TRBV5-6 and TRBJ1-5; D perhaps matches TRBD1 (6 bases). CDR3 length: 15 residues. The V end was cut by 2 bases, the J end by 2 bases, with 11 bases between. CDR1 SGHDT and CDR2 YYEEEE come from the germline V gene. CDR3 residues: CASSLTGSGNQPQHF. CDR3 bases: TGTGCCAGCAGCTTAACAGGGTCAGGCAATCAGCCCCAGCATTTT.

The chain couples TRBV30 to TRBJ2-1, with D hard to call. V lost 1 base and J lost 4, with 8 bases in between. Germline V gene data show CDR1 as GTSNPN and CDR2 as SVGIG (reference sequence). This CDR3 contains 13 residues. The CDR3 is CAWSELPYNEQFF. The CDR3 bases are TGTGCCTGGAGTGAACTACCTTACAATGAGCAGTTCTTC.

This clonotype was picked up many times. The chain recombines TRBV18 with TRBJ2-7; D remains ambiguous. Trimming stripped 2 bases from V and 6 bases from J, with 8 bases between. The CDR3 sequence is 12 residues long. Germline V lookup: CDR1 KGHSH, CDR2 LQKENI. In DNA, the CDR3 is TGTGCCAGCTCACCATCGGGCCGCGAGCAGTACTTC. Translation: CASSPSGREQYF.

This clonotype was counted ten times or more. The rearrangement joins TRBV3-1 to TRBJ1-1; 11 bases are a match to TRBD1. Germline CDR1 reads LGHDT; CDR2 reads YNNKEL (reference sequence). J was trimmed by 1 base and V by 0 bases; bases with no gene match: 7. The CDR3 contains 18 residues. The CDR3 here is CASSQDRTGGLGNTEAFF. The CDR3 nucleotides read TGTGCCAGCAGCCAAGACCGGACAGGGGGCTTGGGGAACACTGAAGCTTTCTTT.

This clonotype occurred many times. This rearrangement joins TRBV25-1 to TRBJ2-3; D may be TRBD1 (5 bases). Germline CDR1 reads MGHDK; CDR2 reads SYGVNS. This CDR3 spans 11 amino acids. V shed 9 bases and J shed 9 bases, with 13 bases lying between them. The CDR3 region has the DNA TGTGCCAGTAAGGGGTTAGTGACGCAGTATTTT. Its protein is CASKGLVTQYF.

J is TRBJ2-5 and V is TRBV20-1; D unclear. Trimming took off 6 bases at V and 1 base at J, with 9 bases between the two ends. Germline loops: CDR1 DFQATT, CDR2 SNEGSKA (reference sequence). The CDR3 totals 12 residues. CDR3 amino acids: CSARSIQETQYF. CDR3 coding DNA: TGCAGTGCGCGGTCCATCCAAGAGACCCAGTACTTC.

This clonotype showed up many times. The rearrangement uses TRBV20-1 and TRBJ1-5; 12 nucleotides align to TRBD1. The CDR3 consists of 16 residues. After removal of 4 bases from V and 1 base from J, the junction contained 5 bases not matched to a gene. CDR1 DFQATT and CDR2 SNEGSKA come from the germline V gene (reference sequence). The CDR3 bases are TGCAGTGCTACGGGACAGGGGGCAGTGAGCAATCAGCCCCAGCATTTT. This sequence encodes CSATGQGAVSNQPQHF.

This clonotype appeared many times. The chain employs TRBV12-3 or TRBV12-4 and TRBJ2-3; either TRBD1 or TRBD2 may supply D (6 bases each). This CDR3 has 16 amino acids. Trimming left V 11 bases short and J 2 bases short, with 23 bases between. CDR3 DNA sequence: TGTGCCCAAATCGGGGGCGGCAAAAAAGACACAGATACGCAGTATTTT. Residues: CAQIGGGKKDTDTQYF.

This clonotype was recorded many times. Here the CDR3 DNA reads TGTGCCAGCAGCATTCAGGGAAGAGGAAACACCATATATTTT. Amino acid sequence: CASSIQGRGNTIYF. The genes are TRBV7-9 and TRBJ1-3; D may be TRBD1 (5 bases). Trimming took off 5 bases at V and 4 bases at J, with 12 bases between the two ends. CDR3 length: 14 amino acids. Germline loops: CDR1 SEHNR, CDR2 FQNEAQ (reference sequence).

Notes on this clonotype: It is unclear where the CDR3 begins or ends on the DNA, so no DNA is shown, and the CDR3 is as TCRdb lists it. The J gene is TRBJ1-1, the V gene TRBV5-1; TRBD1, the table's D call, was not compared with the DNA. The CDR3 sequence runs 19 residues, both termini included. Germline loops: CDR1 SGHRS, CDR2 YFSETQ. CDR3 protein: CASSFYICSARDRDTEAFF.

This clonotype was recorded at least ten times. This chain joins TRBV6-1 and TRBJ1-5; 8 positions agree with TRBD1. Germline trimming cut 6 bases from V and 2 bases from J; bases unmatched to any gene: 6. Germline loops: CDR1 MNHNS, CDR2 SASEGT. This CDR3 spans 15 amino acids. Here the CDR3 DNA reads TGTGCCAGCAGCCAGGGGGCGGTGGGCAATCAGCCCCAGCATTTT. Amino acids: CASSQGAVGNQPQHF.

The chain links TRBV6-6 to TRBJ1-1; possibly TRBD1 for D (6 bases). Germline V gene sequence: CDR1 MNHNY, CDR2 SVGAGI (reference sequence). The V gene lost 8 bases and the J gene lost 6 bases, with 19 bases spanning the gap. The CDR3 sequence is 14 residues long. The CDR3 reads CASLETGPDAEAFF. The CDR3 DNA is TGTGCCAGCCTAGAGACAGGACCTGACGCTGAAGCTTTCTTT.

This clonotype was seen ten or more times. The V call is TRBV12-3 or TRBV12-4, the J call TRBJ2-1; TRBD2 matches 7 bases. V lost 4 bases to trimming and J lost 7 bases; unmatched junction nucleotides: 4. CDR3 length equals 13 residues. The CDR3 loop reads CASSSPGGNEQFF. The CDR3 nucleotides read TGTGCCAGCAGTTCCCCGGGGGGAAATGAGCAGTTCTTC.

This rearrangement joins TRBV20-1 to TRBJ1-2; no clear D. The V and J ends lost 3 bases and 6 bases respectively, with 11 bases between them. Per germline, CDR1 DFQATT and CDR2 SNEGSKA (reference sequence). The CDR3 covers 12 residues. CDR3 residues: CSASSGGHGYTF. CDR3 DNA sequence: TGCAGTGCTAGCTCCGGTGGACATGGCTACACCTTC.

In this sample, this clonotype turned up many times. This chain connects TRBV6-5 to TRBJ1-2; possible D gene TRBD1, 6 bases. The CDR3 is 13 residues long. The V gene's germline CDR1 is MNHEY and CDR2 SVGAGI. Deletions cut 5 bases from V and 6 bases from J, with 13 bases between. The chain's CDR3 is CASSPTQGNGYTF. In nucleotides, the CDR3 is TGTGCCAGCAGTCCGACACAGGGAAATGGCTACACCTTC.

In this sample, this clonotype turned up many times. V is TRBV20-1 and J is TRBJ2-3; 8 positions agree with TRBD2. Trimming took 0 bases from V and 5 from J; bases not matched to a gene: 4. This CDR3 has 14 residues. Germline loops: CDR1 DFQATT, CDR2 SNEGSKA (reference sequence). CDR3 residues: CSARDISGVDTQYF. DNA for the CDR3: TGCAGTGCTAGAGACATTAGCGGGGTAGATACGCAGTATTTT.